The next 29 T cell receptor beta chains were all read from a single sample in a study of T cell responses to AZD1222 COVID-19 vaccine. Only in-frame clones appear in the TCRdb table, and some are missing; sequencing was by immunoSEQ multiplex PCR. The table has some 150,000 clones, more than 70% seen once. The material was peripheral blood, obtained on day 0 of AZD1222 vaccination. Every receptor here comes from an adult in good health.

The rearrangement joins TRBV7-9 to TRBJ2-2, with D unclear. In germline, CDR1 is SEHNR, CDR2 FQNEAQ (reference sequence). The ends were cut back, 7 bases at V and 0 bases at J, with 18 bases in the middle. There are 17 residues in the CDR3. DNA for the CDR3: TGTGCCAGCACCCCCCCCGGACGGTCAACGAACACCGGGGAGCTGTTTTTT. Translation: CASTPPGRSTNTGELFF. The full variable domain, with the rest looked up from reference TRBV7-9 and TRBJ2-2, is DTGVSQNPRHKITKRGQNVTFRCDPISEHNRLYWYRQTLGQGPEFLTYFQNEAQLEKSRLLSDRFSAERPKGSFSTLEIQRTEQGDSAMYLCASTPPGRSTNTGELFFGEGSRLTVL.

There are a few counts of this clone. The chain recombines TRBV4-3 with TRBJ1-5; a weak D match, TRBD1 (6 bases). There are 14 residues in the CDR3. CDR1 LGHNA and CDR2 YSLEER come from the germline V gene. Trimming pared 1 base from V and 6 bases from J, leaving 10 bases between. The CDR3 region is CASSQGRGGQPQHF. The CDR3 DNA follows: TGCGCCAGCAGCCAAGGCAGGGGAGGTCAGCCCCAGCATTTT.

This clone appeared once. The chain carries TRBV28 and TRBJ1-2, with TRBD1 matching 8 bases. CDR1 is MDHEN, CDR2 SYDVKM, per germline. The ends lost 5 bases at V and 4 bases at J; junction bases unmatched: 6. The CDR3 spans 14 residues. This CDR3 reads CASSPTTGVYGYTF. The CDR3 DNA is TGTGCCAGCAGTCCCACGACAGGGGTCTATGGCTACACCTTC.

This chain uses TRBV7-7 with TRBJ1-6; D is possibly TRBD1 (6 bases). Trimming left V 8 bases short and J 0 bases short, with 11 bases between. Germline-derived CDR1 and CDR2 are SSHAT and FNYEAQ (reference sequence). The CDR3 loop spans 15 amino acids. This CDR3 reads CASDRPSSYNSPLHF. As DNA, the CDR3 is TGTGCCAGCGACAGGCCCAGCTCCTATAATTCACCCCTCCACTTT.

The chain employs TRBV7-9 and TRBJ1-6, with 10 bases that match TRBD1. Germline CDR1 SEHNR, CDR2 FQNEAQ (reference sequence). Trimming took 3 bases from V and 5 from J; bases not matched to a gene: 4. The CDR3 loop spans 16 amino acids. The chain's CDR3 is CASSLAGTGDNSPLHF. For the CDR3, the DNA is TGTGCCAGCAGCTTGGCCGGGACAGGGGATAATTCACCCCTCCACTTT.

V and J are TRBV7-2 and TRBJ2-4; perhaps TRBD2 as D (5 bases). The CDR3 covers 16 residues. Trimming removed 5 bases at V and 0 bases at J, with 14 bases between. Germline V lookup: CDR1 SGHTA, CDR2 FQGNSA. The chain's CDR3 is CASSLGPGRAKNIQYF. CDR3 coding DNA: TGTGCCAGCAGCCTGGGCCCGGGGAGAGCCAAAAACATTCAGTACTTC.

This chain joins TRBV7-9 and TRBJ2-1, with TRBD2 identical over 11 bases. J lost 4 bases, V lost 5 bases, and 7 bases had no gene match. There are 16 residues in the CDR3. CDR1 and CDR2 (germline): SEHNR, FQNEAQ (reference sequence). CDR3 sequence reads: CASSRLAGGSYNEQFF. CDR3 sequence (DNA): TGTGCCAGCAGCCGGCTAGCGGGGGGATCTTACAATGAGCAGTTCTTC.

CDR3 in amino acids: CASSARGGAPNTEAFF. CDR3 in DNA: TGTGCCAGCAGCGCCAGGGGGGGGGCCCCGAACACTGAAGCTTTCTTT. This chain connects TRBV9 to TRBJ1-1; 7 bases are shared with TRBD1. The J segment lost 1 base and the V segment lost 3 bases, leaving 9 bases of the junction unmatched. There are 16 residues in the CDR3. Per the germline V gene, CDR1 is SGDLS and CDR2 is YYNGEE.

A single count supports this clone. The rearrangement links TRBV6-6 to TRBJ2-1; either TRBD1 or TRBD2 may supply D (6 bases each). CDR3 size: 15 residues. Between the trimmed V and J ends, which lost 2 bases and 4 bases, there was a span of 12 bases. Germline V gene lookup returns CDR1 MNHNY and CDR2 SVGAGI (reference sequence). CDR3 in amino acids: CASSYGGRGYNEQFF. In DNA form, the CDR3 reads TGTGCCAGCAGTTACGGGGGGCGAGGTTACAATGAGCAGTTCTTC.

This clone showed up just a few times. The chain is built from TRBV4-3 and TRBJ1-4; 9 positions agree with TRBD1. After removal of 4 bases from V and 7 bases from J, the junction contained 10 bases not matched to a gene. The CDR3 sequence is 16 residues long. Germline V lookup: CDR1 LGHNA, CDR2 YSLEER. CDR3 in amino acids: CASSPTPGTGLEKLFF. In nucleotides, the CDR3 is TGCGCCAGCAGCCCCACCCCCGGGACAGGGCTTGAAAAACTGTTTTTT.

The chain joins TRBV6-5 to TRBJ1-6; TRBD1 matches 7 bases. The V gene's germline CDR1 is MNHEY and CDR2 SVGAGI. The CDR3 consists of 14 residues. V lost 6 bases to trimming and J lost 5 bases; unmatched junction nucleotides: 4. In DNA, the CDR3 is TGTGCCAGCAGGAGGACAGGTGATAATTCACCCCTCCACTTT. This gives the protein CASRRTGDNSPLHF.

The CDR3 DNA is TGTGCCAGCGGGATAGCGGGGGGGAATCAGCCCCAGCATTTT. Residues: CASGIAGGNQPQHF. The chain recombines TRBV7-9 with TRBJ1-5, with a weak D call TRBD1 (5 bases). This CDR3 has 14 amino acids. Germline assignment: CDR1 SEHNR and CDR2 FQNEAQ (reference sequence). The V end lost 8 bases, the J end lost 4 bases, and 15 bases lay between the germline ends.

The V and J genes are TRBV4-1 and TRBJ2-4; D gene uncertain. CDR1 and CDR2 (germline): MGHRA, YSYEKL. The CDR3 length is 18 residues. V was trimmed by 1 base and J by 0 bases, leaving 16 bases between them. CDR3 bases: TGCGCCAGCAGCCAAGGACCGTTTAGAAGCCTAGCCAAAAACATTCAGTACTTC. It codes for CASSQGPFRSLAKNIQYF.

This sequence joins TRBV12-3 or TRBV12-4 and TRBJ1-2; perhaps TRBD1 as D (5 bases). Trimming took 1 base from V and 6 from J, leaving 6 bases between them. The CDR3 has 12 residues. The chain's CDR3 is CASSLVRDGYTF. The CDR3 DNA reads TGTGCCAGCAGTTTAGTCAGGGATGGCTACACCTTC.

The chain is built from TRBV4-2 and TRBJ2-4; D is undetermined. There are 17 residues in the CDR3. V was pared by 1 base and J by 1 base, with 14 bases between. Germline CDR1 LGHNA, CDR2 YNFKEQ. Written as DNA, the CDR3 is TGTGCCAGCAGCCAAGGGTCCCCGGCGGAGGCCAAAAACATTCAGTACTTC. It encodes CASSQGSPAEAKNIQYF.

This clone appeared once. The DNA of the CDR3 is TGTGCCAGTAGTACATATCATCCAGCTGGAGGGGAAAAACTGTTTTTT. This sequence encodes CASSTYHPAGGEKLFF. The rearrangement uses TRBV19 and TRBJ1-4; D not resolved. Germline V lookup: CDR1 LNHDA, CDR2 SQIVND (reference sequence). This CDR3 contains 16 residues. Between the trimmed V and J ends, which lost 4 bases and 8 bases, there was a span of 20 bases. The full variable domain, with the rest looked up from reference TRBV19 and TRBJ1-4, is DGGITQSPKYLFRKEGQNVTLSCEQNLNHDAMYWYRQDPGQGLRLIYYSQIVNDFQKGDIAEGYSVSREKKESFPLTVTSAQKNPTAFYLCASSTYHPAGGEKLFFGSGTQLSVL.

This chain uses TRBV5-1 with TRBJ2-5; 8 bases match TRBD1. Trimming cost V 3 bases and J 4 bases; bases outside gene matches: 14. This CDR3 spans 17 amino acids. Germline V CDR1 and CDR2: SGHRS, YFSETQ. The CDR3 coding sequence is TGCGCCAGCAGCTCTCGCCCTTCAGGGGGCACCTTAGAGACCCAGTACTTC. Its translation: CASSSRPSGGTLETQYF.

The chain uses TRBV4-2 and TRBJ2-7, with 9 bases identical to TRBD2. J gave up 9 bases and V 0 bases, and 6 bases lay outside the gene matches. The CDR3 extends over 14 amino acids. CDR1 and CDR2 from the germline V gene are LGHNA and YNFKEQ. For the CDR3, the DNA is TGTGCCAGCAGCCAAGAGGGGACTAGCTCGGTGCAGTACTTC. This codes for CASSQEGTSSVQYF.

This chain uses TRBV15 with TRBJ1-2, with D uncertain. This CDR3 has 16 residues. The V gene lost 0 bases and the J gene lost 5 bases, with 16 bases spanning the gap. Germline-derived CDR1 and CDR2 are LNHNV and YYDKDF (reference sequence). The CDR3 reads CATSRDGSQRVYGYTF. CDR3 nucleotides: TGTGCCACCAGCAGAGACGGAAGTCAGCGAGTATATGGCTACACCTTC.

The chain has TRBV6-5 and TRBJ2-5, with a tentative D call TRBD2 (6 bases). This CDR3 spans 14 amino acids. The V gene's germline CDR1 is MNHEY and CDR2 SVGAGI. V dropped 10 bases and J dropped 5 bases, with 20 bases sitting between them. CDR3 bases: TGTGCCACCGCTCTCGGGGGACGGCAGGAGACCCAGTACTTC. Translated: CATALGGRQETQYF.

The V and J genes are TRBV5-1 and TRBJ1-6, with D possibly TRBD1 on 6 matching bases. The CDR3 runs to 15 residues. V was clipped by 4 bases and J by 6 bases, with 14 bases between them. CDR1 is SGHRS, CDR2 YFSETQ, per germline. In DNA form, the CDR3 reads TGCGCCAGCAGCCTGACAGGACTCCTTAATTCACCCCTCCACTTT. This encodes CASSLTGLLNSPLHF.

For the CDR3, the DNA is TGTGCCAGCAGTTACTCGGCGGGACAGTTCTATGGCTACACCTTC. This encodes CASSYSAGQFYGYTF. This chain uses TRBV6-5 with TRBJ1-2, with 7 nucleotides matching TRBD1. J was trimmed by 4 bases and V by 0 bases; bases with no gene match: 5. CDR3 size: 15 residues. Germline-derived CDR1 and CDR2 are MNHEY and SVGAGI.

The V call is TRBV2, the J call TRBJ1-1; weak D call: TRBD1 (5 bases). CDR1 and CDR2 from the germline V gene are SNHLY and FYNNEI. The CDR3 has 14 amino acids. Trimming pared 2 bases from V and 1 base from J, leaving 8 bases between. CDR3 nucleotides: TGTGCCAGCAGTGAACCAGGGTGGAACACTGAAGCTTTCTTT. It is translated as CASSEPGWNTEAFF. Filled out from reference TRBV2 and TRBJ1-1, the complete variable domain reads EPEVTQTPSHQVTQMGQEVILRCVPISNHLYFYWYRQILGQKVEFLVSFYNNEISEKSEIFDDQFSVERPDGSNFTLKIRSTKLEDSAMYFCASSEPGWNTEAFFGQGTRLTVV.

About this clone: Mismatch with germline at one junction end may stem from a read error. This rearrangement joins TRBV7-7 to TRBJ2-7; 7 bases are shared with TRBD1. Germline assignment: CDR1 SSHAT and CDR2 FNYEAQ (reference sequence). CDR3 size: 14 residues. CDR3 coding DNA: TGTGCTAGCAGCCCCATCGACAGGGCTTACGAGCAGTACTTC. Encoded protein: CASSPIDRAYEQYF. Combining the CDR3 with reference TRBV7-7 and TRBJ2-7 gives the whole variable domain GAGVSQSPRYKVTKRGQDVTLRCDPISSHATLYWYQQALGQGPEFLTYFNYEAQPDKSGLPSDRFSAERPEGSISTLTIQRTEQRDSAMYRCASSPIDRAYEQYFGPGTRLTVT.

CDR3 amino acids: CASSFPASYEQYF. The CDR3 DNA reads as TGTGCCAGCAGCTTCCCAGCGTCCTACGAGCAGTACTTC. The V gene is TRBV6-5, the J gene TRBJ2-7; D remains ambiguous. Looked up from germline, CDR1 is MNHEY and CDR2 is SVGAGI. The CDR3 covers 13 residues. V lost 6 bases and J 1 base, leaving 10 bases between the germline ends.

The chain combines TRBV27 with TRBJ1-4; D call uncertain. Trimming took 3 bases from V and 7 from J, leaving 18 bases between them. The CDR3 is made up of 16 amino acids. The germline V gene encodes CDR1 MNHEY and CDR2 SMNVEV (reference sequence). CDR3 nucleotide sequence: TGTGCCAGCAGTTTGAACAGCATACCTCGGGGTGAAAAACTGTTTTTT. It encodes CASSLNSIPRGEKLFF.

This chain's CDR3 is CASTKQGDNQPQHF. The CDR3 nucleotides read TGTGCCAGCACAAAACAGGGGGACAATCAGCCCCAGCATTTT. J is TRBJ1-5 and V is TRBV6-6, with 8 nucleotides matching TRBD1. The CDR3 spans 14 residues. Germline CDR1 reads MNHNY; CDR2 reads SVGAGI (reference sequence). V trimming: 7 bases; J trimming: 3 bases; junction bases outside the gene matches: 5.

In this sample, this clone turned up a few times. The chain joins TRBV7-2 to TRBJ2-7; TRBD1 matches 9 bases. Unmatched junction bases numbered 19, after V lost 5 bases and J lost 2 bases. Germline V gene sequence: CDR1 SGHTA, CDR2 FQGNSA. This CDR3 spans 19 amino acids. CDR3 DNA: TGTGCCAGCAGCAACAATCCCGGGACAGGGTACCAACGGCCCTACGAGCAGTACTTC. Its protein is CASSNNPGTGYQRPYEQYF. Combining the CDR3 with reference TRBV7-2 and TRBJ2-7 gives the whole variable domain GAGVSQSPSNKVTEKGKDVELRCDPISGHTALYWYRQSLGQGLEFLIYFQGNSAPDKSGLPSDRFSAERTGGSVSTLTIQRTQQEDSAVYLCASSNNPGTGYQRPYEQYFGPGTRLTVT.

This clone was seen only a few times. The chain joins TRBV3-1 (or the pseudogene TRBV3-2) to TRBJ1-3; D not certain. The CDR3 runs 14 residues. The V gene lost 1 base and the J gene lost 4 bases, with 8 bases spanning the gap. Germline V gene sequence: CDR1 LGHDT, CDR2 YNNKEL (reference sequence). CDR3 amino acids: CASSQVGSGNTIYF. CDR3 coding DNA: TGTGCCAGCAGCCAAGTGGGCTCCGGAAACACCATATATTTT.